The clone carrying this TCR beta chain was detected a few times. Only Caucasian adults living in Nashville, Tennessee made up the donor group. The data stem from a study of shared clonotypes between healthy human individuals. Study-level information: The study drew on two women and three men aged 18 to 49 as donors.

V was shortened by 5 bases and J by 7 bases, with 18 bases between the two germline ends. Germline V CDR1 and CDR2: LNHDA, SQIVND (reference sequence). This CDR3 contains 15 residues. Here immunoSEQ multiplex PCR was the method, and the copy in TCRdb shows in-frame clones only, minus some. Of around 500,000 clones in the sample, about four fifths are singletons; the top ten hold over 10%. Sequenced: PBMCs. The sequence came from a woman in her forties in good health. Some clones in this sample may be carry-over from other donors' samples. V usage is TRBV19 and J usage is TRBJ1-5; the D is unclear. The CDR3 is CASSPGFSAVQPQHF. Here the CDR3 DNA reads TGTGCCAGTAGTCCAGGATTTTCGGCGGTCCAGCCCCAGCATTTT.